One TCR beta chain is described in this entry. No antigen is known for it. The data stem from a study of OX40 agonist ivuxolimab in advanced cancers. For the study at large: A male proportion of about 84% was recorded, with mean age approximately 57 years and range roughly 20 to 90. Three partial responders included one hepatocellular carcinoma patient and two cutaneous melanoma patients. Study findings and constraints: Low normalized T-cell clonal expansion also characterized some of the nonresponders. By week 6 at 0.1 to 3.0 mg/kg, blood CD4+ and CD8+ T cells had expanded clonally.

Data came from immunoSEQ multiplex PCR; TCRdb stores just in-frame clones and leaves some out. The sample has under 70,000 clones; about 85% are singletons. The V end lost 2 bases, the J end lost 3 bases, and 20 bases lay between the germline ends. Germline V gene sequence: CDR1 SGHAT, CDR2 FQNNGV. CDR3 length: 17 amino acids. The chain uses TRBV11-2 and TRBJ2-7, with D perhaps matching TRBD2 (7 bases). This TCR came from an adult with an advanced solid tumor such as melanoma, head and neck, liver or kidney cancer. Sequencing was performed on CD4+ or CD8+ T cells sorted from blood, taken in a trial of the OX40 agonist ivuxolimab. CDR3 in DNA: TGTGCCAGCAGCTTAAATGGGGGGGCCAGGGTGGACTACGAGCAGTACTTC. Encoded protein: CASSLNGGARVDYEQYF.